Included here is one T cell receptor beta chain sequence, with context. The data were obtained in a study of cytomegalovirus exposure and HLA in healthy donors. CDR1 is SGHDT, CDR2 YYEEEE, per germline. The V gene lost 2 bases and the J gene lost 6 bases, with 12 bases spanning the gap. CDR3 length: 13 residues. PCR involved 60 Vbeta and 13 Jbeta primers. Method: immunoSEQ multiplex PCR; TCRdb's copy keeps in-frame clones and lacks some. The table has 100,000 to 150,000 clones, roughly four fifths seen once. This chain connects TRBV5-6 to TRBJ2-7, with D maybe TRBD1 (7 bases). Sample: PBMCs. This clonotype originated in a woman aged 50 to 65 in good health and CMV-seronegative. The CDR3 region has the DNA TGTGCCAGCAGCTTAGGGCAGGGGGGCGAGCAGTACGTC. This sequence encodes CASSLGQGGEQYV.